These 5 T cell receptor beta chains were sequenced from one sample in a study of post-analysis software for immune sequencing data. Notes on the study in general: Included in a set of roughly five TRBV segments more frequent in patients than controls were TRBV5-6, TRBV5-1 and TRBV20-1.

The library was made from cDNA and included unique molecular identifiers. TCRdb re-called the PCR reads through MiXCR, storing one row per CDR3 protein. The sample lists 700,000 to 800,000 distinct CDR3 sequences; roughly 27% were seen once. Antigens for these TCRs are unknown. Sequencing input: blood. All receptors derive from a girl aged 10 to 17 with multiple sclerosis.

The rearrangement links TRBV28 to TRBJ1-1; 10 nucleotides match TRBD1. Trimming removed 5 bases from V and 4 bases from J; junction bases left unmatched: 7. The germline V gene encodes CDR1 MDHEN and CDR2 SYDVKM. The CDR3 length is 15 residues. The CDR3 DNA is TGTGCCAGCAGTCTGGCCGGGACAGGGGTCACTGAAGCTTTCTTT. Translation: CASSLAGTGVTEAFF. Full variable domain (missing parts from reference TRBV28 and TRBJ1-1): DVKVTQSSRYLVKRTGEKVFLECVQDMDHENMFWYRQDPGLGLRLIYFSYDVKMKEKGDIPEGYSVSREKKERFSLILESASTNQTSMYLCASSLAGTGVTEAFFGQGTRLTVV.

The chain has TRBV20-1 and TRBJ2-1; possibly TRBD1 or TRBD2 for D (5 bases each). CDR3 length equals 16 residues. The ends were cut back, 1 base at V and 5 bases at J, with 18 bases in the middle. Germline CDR1 is DFQATT and CDR2 is SNEGSKA (reference sequence). The CDR3 DNA is TGCAGTGCTAGAGGCATGGGGCGGCCGGGGAACAATGAGCAGTTCTTC. Translated: CSARGMGRPGNNEQFF.

The chain employs TRBV6-5 and TRBJ2-3, with D perhaps TRBD1 or TRBD2 (6 bases each). From germline, CDR1 is MNHEY and CDR2 SVGAGI. The CDR3 has 17 residues. Trimming removed 1 base at V and 1 base at J, with 15 bases between. CDR3 region: CASSYWKIGGGTDTQYF. The CDR3 nucleotides are TGTGCCAGCAGTTACTGGAAAATCGGGGGCGGCACAGATACGCAGTATTTT.

This clonotype was detected only a few times. The genes are TRBV29-1 and TRBJ2-3; D tentatively fits TRBD1 or TRBD2 (5 bases each). The V end lost 4 bases, the J end lost 4 bases, and 15 bases lay between the germline ends. Looked up from germline, CDR1 is SQVTM and CDR2 is ANQGSEA. The CDR3 contains 14 residues. CDR3 residues: CSVVEFGGADTQYF. DNA of the CDR3: TGCAGCGTTGTTGAGTTTGGGGGTGCAGATACGCAGTATTTT.

In this sample, this clonotype turned up a few times. V and J are TRBV7-9 and TRBJ2-3; the D gene is possibly TRBD2 (5 bases). The CDR3 is 10 amino acids. CDR1 is SEHNR and CDR2 is FQNEAQ in the germline V gene (reference sequence). V lost 10 bases, J lost 8 bases, and 10 bases lay in between. The DNA for the CDR3 is TGTGCCACGACTGCGGGTACGCAGTATTTT. It is translated as CATTAGTQYF.